Listed below are T cell receptor beta chains from one sample, sequenced in a study of T cell responses to AZD1222 COVID-19 vaccine. The table came from immunoSEQ multiplex PCR; TCRdb's copy has only in-frame clones and leaves some out. The sample has approximately 150,000 clones, approximately 89% seen once. The sequences come from peripheral blood, collected 28 days after the second AZD1222 dose. These receptors were taken from an adult who received the AZD1222 COVID-19 vaccine. Each CDR3 is given with its conserved first and last residue. The D gene is left open where the match is weak. A clone size is listed for some rows: how often the clone was seen (once, few, many), or a class if it is expanded.

clone_size: -
d_call: -
j_call: TRBJ1-1
v_call: TRBV3-1/TRBV3-2
cdr3_aa: CASSRTGMNTEAFF
cdr3_nt: TGTGCCAGCAGCCGAACAGGGATGAACACTGAAGCTTTCTTT

clone_size: -
d_call: TRBD1
j_call: TRBJ2-1
v_call: TRBV2
cdr3_aa: CASSRTGGAYNEQFF
cdr3_nt: TGTGCCAGCAGTCGGACAGGGGGCGCCTACAATGAGCAGTTCTTC

clone_size: -
d_call: TRBD1
j_call: TRBJ2-3
v_call: TRBV6-5
cdr3_aa: CASSYNRGDTQYF
cdr3_nt: TGTGCCAGCAGTTACAACAGGGGAGATACGCAGTATTTT

clone_size: -
d_call: -
j_call: TRBJ1-4
v_call: TRBV28
cdr3_aa: CASSLSQGQKLFF
cdr3_nt: TGTGCCAGCAGTTTAAGTCAGGGCCAAAAACTGTTTTTT

clone_size: -
d_call: TRBD1
j_call: TRBJ1-1
v_call: TRBV10-2
cdr3_aa: CASRLNRGPPEAFF
cdr3_nt: TGCGCCAGCAGGCTCAACAGGGGGCCGCCTGAAGCTTTCTTT

clone_size: -
d_call: TRBD1
j_call: TRBJ2-7
v_call: TRBV28
cdr3_aa: CASSSPRTGLRYEQYF
cdr3_nt: TGTGCCAGCAGTTCGCCTCGGACAGGGCTAAGGTACGAGCAGTACTTC

clone_size: once
d_call: -
j_call: TRBJ1-2
v_call: TRBV7-8
cdr3_aa: CASSLAQDGEYGYTF
cdr3_nt: TGTGCCAGCAGCTTAGCGCAGGACGGGGAATATGGCTACACCTTC

clone_size: -
d_call: TRBD1
j_call: TRBJ1-6
v_call: TRBV6-1
cdr3_aa: CASSVGQGALWSPLHF
cdr3_nt: TGTGCCAGCAGTGTAGGGCAGGGGGCGTTATGGTCACCCCTCCACTTT

clone_size: -
d_call: TRBD1
j_call: TRBJ2-4
v_call: TRBV29-1
cdr3_aa: CSVQGQENIQYF
cdr3_nt: TGCAGCGTCCAAGGACAGGAAAACATTCAGTACTTC

clone_size: -
d_call: -
j_call: TRBJ2-7
v_call: TRBV9
cdr3_aa: CASSVDPLSSGEQYF
cdr3_nt: TGTGCCAGCAGCGTAGACCCTTTGTCGAGTGGCGAGCAGTACTTC

clone_size: -
d_call: TRBD1
j_call: TRBJ2-5
v_call: TRBV4-3
cdr3_aa: CASSQGDREETQYF
cdr3_nt: TGCGCCAGCAGCCAAGGGGACAGGGAAGAGACCCAGTACTTC

clone_size: -
d_call: -
j_call: TRBJ1-4
v_call: TRBV3-1/TRBV3-2
cdr3_aa: CASSLRPGRQSNEKLFF
cdr3_nt: TGTGCCAGCAGCCTGCGGCCAGGGCGACAATCTAATGAAAAACTGTTTTTT

clone_size: few
d_call: TRBD1
j_call: TRBJ2-7
v_call: TRBV19
cdr3_aa: CASPGQGALRDEQYF
cdr3_nt: TGTGCCAGCCCCGGACAGGGGGCCCTTCGCGACGAGCAGTACTTC

clone_size: -
d_call: -
j_call: TRBJ2-6
v_call: TRBV18
cdr3_aa: CASSPSGANVLTF
cdr3_nt: TGTGCCAGCTCGCCGTCTGGGGCCAACGTCCTGACTTTC

clone_size: -
d_call: -
j_call: TRBJ2-1
v_call: TRBV18
cdr3_aa: CASSVGSLLSYNEQFF
cdr3_nt: TGTGCCAGCTCAGTGGGGTCACTGCTCTCCTACAATGAGCAGTTCTTC

clone_size: -
d_call: -
j_call: TRBJ2-1
v_call: TRBV24-1
cdr3_aa: CATSATGAYNEQFF
cdr3_nt: TGTGCCACCAGTGCGACGGGGGCCTACAATGAGCAGTTCTTC

clone_size: -
d_call: TRBD2
j_call: TRBJ2-7
v_call: TRBV27
cdr3_aa: CASSFTTSDYEQYF
cdr3_nt: TGTGCCAGCAGTTTTACGACTAGCGATTACGAGCAGTACTTC

clone_size: -
d_call: TRBD1
j_call: TRBJ2-2
v_call: TRBV11-2
cdr3_aa: CASSFNTGGRTGELFF
cdr3_nt: TGTGCCAGCAGCTTTAATACAGGGGGCAGGACCGGGGAGCTGTTTTTT

clone_size: -
d_call: -
j_call: TRBJ2-6
v_call: TRBV2
cdr3_aa: CASTFSSSGANVLTF
cdr3_nt: TGTGCCAGCACCTTCAGCTCCTCTGGGGCCAACGTCCTGACTTTC

clone_size: few
d_call: -
j_call: TRBJ1-3
v_call: TRBV15
cdr3_aa: CATSRGRVPGADTIYF
cdr3_nt: TGTGCCACCAGCAGAGGCCGAGTGCCCGGTGCGGACACCATATATTTT

clone_size: -
d_call: TRBD1
j_call: TRBJ1-2
v_call: TRBV7-8
cdr3_aa: CASSSGQNYGYTF
cdr3_nt: TGTGCCAGCAGCTCGGGACAGAACTATGGCTACACCTTC

clone_size: -
d_call: TRBD1
j_call: TRBJ1-1
v_call: TRBV19
cdr3_aa: CASSIGGQGADPPEAFF
cdr3_nt: TGTGCCAGTAGTATCGGGGGACAGGGGGCGGACCCCCCTGAAGCTTTCTTT

clone_size: few
d_call: TRBD1
j_call: TRBJ1-6
v_call: TRBV3-1/TRBV3-2
cdr3_aa: CASAKGARSSYNSPLHF
cdr3_nt: TGTGCCAGCGCAAAGGGGGCAAGGAGCTCCTATAATTCACCCCTCCACTTT

clone_size: -
d_call: -
j_call: TRBJ1-5
v_call: TRBV7-9
cdr3_aa: CASSLFGQSNQPQHF
cdr3_nt: TGTGCCAGCAGCTTATTCGGCCAGAGCAATCAGCCCCAGCATTTT

clone_size: -
d_call: TRBD2
j_call: TRBJ2-5
v_call: TRBV2
cdr3_aa: CASRDSGGDRTQYF
cdr3_nt: TGTGCCAGCAGGGATAGCGGGGGGGATCGGACCCAGTACTTC

clone_size: -
d_call: -
j_call: TRBJ2-7
v_call: TRBV5-1
cdr3_aa: CASSPQGSLPYEQYF
cdr3_nt: TGCGCCAGCAGCCCCCAGGGCAGTCTCCCCTACGAGCAGTACTTC

clone_size: -
d_call: -
j_call: TRBJ2-7
v_call: TRBV7-9
cdr3_aa: CASSKDRMQYF
cdr3_nt: TGTGCCAGCAGCAAAGACAGAATGCAGTACTTC

clone_size: -
d_call: TRBD1
j_call: TRBJ1-1
v_call: TRBV14
cdr3_aa: CASSQGGAGGRTEAFF
cdr3_nt: TGTGCCAGCAGCCAAGGTGGGGCAGGGGGCCGCACTGAAGCTTTCTTT

clone_size: -
d_call: -
j_call: TRBJ1-5
v_call: TRBV7-8
cdr3_aa: CASSLDPRGLLNQPQHF
cdr3_nt: TGTGCCAGCAGCTTAGACCCCCGGGGGCTGCTCAATCAGCCCCAGCATTTT

clone_size: -
d_call: TRBD1
j_call: TRBJ2-2
v_call: TRBV18
cdr3_aa: CASSPGTVTGELFF
cdr3_nt: TGTGCCAGCTCACCCGGGACAGTCACCGGGGAGCTGTTTTTT

clone_size: -
d_call: -
j_call: TRBJ1-2
v_call: TRBV3-1/TRBV3-2
cdr3_aa: CASSREGVGYTF
cdr3_nt: TGTGCCAGCAGCCGTGAGGGGGTTGGCTACACCTTC

clone_size: -
d_call: -
j_call: TRBJ1-5
v_call: TRBV7-3
cdr3_aa: CASSSVASNQPQHF
cdr3_nt: TGTGCCAGCAGCTCCGTCGCCTCCAATCAGCCCCAGCATTTT

clone_size: once
d_call: -
j_call: TRBJ1-1
v_call: TRBV28
cdr3_aa: CASSALPLGGLNTEAFF
cdr3_nt: TGTGCCAGCAGTGCCCTCCCCTTGGGGGGCTTGAACACTGAAGCTTTCTTT

clone_size: -
d_call: TRBD1
j_call: TRBJ2-2
v_call: TRBV25-1
cdr3_aa: CASSESRQGYTGELFF
cdr3_nt: TGTGCCAGCAGTGAATCTCGACAGGGGTATACCGGGGAGCTGTTTTTT

clone_size: -
d_call: TRBD1
j_call: TRBJ2-5
v_call: TRBV18
cdr3_aa: CASSPTGVQETQYF
cdr3_nt: TGTGCCAGCTCACCCACAGGGGTACAAGAGACCCAGTACTTC

clone_size: -
d_call: -
j_call: TRBJ2-7
v_call: TRBV11-2
cdr3_aa: CASSLARDTDEQYF
cdr3_nt: TGTGCCAGCAGCTTAGCCCGGGACACGGACGAGCAGTACTTC

clone_size: -
d_call: -
j_call: TRBJ1-1
v_call: TRBV3-1/TRBV3-2
cdr3_aa: CASSQGMGDTEAFF
cdr3_nt: TGTGCCAGCAGCCAGGGTATGGGGGACACTGAAGCTTTCTTT

clone_size: -
d_call: -
j_call: TRBJ2-7
v_call: TRBV4-1
cdr3_aa: CASSQGHGAAYEQYF
cdr3_nt: TGCGCCAGCAGCCAAGGCCACGGGGCCGCCTACGAGCAGTACTTC

clone_size: -
d_call: -
j_call: TRBJ2-3
v_call: TRBV29-1
cdr3_aa: CSVRLEAARLDTQYF
cdr3_nt: TGCAGCGTTCGCCTGGAGGCCGCACGCCTAGATACGCAGTATTTT

clone_size: -
d_call: -
j_call: TRBJ2-3
v_call: TRBV24-1
cdr3_aa: CATSEAGQSTDTQYF
cdr3_nt: TGTGCCACCAGTGAAGCAGGACAGAGCACAGATACGCAGTATTTT

clone_size: once
d_call: -
j_call: TRBJ2-7
v_call: TRBV10-1
cdr3_aa: CASSGQASYEQYF
cdr3_nt: TGCGCCAGCAGTGGGCAGGCATCCTACGAGCAGTACTTC